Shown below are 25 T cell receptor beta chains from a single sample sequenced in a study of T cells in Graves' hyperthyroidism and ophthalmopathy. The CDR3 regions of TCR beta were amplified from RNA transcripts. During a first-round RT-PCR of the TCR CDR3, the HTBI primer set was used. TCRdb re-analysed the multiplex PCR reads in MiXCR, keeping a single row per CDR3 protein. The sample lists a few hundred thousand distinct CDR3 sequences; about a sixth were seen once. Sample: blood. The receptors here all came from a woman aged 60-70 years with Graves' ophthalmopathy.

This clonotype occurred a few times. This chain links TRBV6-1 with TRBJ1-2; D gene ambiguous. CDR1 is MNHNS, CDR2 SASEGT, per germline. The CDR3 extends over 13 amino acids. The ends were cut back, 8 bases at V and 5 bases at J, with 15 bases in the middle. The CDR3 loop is CASGRSAEYGYTF. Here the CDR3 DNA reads TGTGCCAGCGGTCGGAGCGCGGAATATGGCTACACCTTC.

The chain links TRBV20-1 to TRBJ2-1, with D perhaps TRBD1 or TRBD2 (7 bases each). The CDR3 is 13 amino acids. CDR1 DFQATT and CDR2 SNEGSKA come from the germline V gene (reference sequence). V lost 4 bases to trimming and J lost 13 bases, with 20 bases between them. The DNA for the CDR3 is TGCAGTGCTACGGGGACAGCGGGGAGGAGACAGTTCTTC. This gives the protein CSATGTAGRRQFF.

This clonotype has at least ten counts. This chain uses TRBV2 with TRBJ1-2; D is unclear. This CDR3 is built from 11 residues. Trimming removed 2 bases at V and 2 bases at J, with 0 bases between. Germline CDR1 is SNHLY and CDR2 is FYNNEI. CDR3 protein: CASSENYGYTF. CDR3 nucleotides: TGTGCCAGCAGTGAAAACTATGGCTACACCTTC.

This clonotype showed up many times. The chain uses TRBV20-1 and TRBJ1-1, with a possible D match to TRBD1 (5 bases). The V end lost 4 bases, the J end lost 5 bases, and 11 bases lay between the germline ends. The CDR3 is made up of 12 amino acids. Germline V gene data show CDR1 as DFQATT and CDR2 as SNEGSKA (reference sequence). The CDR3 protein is CSATGRGTEAFF. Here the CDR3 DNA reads TGCAGTGCTACGGGGCGAGGGACTGAAGCTTTCTTT.

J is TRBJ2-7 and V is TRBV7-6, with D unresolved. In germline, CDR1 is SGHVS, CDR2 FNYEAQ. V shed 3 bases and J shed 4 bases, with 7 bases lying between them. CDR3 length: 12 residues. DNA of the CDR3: TGTGCCAGCAGCTTGTACCAATACGAGCAGTACTTC. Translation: CASSLYQYEQYF.

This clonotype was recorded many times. The chain's CDR3 is CAAGQGNTGELFF. The CDR3 coding sequence is TGTGCAGCAGGACAGGGGAACACCGGGGAGCTGTTTTTT. The chain employs TRBV28 and TRBJ2-2, with 8 bases matching TRBD1. Germline-derived CDR1 and CDR2 are MDHEN and SYDVKM. The CDR3 sequence is 13 residues long.

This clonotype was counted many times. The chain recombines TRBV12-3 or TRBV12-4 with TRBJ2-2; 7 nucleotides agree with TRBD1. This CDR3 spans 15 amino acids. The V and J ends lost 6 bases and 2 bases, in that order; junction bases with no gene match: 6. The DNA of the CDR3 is TGTGCCAGCAGATACCGGGACAGTAACACCGGGGAGCTGTTTTTT. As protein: CASRYRDSNTGELFF.

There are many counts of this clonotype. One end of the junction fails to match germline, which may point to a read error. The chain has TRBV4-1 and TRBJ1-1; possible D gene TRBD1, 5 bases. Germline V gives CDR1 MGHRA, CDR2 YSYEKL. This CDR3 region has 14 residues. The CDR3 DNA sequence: TGCGCCAGCAGCCAAGAGGGGCGGAACGCTGAAGCTTTCTTT. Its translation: CASSQEGRNAEAFF.

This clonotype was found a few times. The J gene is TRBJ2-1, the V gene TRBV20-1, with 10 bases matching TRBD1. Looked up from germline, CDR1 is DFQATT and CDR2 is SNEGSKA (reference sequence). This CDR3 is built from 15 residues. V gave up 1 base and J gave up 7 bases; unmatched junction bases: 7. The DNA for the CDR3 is TGCAGTGCTAGAGCACGGGACAGGGGTCTAAATGAGCAGTTCTTC. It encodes CSARARDRGLNEQFF.

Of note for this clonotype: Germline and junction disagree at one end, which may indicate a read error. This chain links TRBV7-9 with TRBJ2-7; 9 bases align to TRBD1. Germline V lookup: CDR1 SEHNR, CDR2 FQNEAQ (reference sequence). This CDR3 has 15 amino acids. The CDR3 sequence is CTSSLVGTGLYEQYF. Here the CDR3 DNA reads TGTACCAGCAGCTTGGTCGGGACAGGGCTCTACGAGCAGTACTTC.

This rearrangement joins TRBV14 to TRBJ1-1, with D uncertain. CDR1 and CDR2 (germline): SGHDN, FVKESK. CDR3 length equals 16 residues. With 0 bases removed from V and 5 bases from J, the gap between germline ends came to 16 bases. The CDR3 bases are TGTGCCAGCAGCCAAGAGGGGTCAGGTTTCTTGACTGAAGCTTTCTTT. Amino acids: CASSQEGSGFLTEAFF.

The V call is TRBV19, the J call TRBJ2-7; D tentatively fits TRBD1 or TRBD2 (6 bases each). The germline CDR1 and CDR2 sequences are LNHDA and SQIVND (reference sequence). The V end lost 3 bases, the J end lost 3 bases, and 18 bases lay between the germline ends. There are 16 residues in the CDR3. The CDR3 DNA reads TGTGCCAGTAGTATCATGGCCCGCGGAGGGGGCTACGAGCAGTACTTC. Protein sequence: CASSIMARGGGYEQYF.

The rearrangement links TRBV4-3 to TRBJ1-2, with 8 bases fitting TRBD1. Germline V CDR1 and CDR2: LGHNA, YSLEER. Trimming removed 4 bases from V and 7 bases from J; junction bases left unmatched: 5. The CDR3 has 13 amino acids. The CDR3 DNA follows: TGCGCCAGCAGCCCGGAGACAGGGGCTGGCTACACCTTC. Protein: CASSPETGAGYTF.

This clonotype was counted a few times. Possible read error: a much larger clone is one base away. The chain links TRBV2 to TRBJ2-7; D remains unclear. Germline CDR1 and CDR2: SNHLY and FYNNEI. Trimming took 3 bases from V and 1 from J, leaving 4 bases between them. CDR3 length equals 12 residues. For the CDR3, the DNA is TGTGCCAGCAGTGATCCTTCCTACGAGCAGTACTTC. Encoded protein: CASSDPSYEQYF.

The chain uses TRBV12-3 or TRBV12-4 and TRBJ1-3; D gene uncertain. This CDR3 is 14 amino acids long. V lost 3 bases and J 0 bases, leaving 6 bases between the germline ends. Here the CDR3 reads CASSFRSSGNTIYF. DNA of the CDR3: TGTGCCAGCAGTTTCCGGAGCTCTGGAAACACCATATATTTT.

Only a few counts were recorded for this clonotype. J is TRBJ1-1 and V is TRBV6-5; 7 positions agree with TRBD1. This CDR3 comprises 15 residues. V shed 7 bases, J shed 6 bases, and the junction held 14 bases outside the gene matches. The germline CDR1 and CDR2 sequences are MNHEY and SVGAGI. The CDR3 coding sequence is TGTGCCAGCATTACCGTCAGGGGGAACAGCGCTGAAGCTTTCTTT. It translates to CASITVRGNSAEAFF.

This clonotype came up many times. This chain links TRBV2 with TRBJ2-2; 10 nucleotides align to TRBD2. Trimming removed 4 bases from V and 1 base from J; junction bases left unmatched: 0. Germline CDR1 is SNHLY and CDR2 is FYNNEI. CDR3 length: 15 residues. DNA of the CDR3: TGTGCCAGCAGTGGGACTAGCGGGAACACCGGGGAGCTGTTTTTT. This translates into CASSGTSGNTGELFF.

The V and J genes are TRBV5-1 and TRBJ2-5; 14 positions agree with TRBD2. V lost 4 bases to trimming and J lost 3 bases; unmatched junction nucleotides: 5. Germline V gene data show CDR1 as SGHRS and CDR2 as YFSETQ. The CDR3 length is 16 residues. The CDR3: CASSVGLAGVEETQYF. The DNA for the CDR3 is TGCGCCAGCAGCGTGGGACTAGCGGGAGTCGAAGAGACCCAGTACTTC. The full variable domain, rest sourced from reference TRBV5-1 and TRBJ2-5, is KAGVTQTPRYLIKTRGQQVTLSCSPISGHRSVSWYQQTPGQGLQFLFEYFSETQRNKGNFPGRFSGRQFSNSRSEMNVSTLELGDSALYLCASSVGLAGVEETQYFGPGTRLLVL.

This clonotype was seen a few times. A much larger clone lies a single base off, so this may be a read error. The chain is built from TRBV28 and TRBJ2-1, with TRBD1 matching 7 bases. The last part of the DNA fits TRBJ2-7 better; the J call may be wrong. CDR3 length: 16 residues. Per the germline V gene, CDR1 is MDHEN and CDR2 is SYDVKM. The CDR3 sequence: CASSREGTATHNEQYF. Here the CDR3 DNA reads TGTGCCAGCAGTCGCGAAGGGACAGCCACCCACAATGAGCAGTACTTC.

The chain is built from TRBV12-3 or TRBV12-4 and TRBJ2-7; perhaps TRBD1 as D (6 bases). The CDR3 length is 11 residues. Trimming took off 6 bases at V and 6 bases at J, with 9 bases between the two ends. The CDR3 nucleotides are TGTGCCAGCAGCTACAGGGCCGAGCAGTACTTC. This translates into CASSYRAEQYF.

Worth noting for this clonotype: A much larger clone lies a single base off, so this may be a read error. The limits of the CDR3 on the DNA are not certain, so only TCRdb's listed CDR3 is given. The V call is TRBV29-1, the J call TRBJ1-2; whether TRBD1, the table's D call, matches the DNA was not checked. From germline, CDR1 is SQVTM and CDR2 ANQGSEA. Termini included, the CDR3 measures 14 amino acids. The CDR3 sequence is CSVMVQIDSYGCTF.

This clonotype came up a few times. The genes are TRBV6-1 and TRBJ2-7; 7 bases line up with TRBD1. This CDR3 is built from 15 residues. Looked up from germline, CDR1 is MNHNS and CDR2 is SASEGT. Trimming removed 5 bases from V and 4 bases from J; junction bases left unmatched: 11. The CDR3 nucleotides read TGTGCCAGCAGTTCCGACAGGGACCTCTTATACGAGCAGTACTTC. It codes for CASSSDRDLLYEQYF.

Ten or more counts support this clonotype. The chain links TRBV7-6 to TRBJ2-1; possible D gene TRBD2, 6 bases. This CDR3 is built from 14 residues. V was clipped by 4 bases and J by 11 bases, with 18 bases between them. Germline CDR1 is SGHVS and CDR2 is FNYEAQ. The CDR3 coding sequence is TGTGCCAGCAGCTCCGACCCTAGCGAAGTACAGCAGTTCTTC. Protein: CASSSDPSEVQQFF.

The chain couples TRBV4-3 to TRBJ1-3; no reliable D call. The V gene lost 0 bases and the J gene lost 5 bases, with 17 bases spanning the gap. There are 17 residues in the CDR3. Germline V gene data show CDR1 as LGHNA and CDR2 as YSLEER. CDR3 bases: TGCGCCAGCAGCCAAGAACCCGTTGAACGAACACGAAACACCATATATTTT. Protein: CASSQEPVERTRNTIYF.

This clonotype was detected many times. The chain's CDR3 is CASSHLPGQEIYEQYF. CDR3 nucleotide sequence: TGTGCCAGCAGTCACCTTCCGGGACAAGAGATATACGAGCAGTACTTC. The chain couples TRBV12-3 or TRBV12-4 to TRBJ2-7, with D perhaps TRBD1 (6 bases). CDR3 size: 16 residues. Trimming took off 5 bases at V and 4 bases at J, with 21 bases between the two ends.